The rows below give T cell receptor beta chains drawn from one sample of a study of PD-1 blockade in classical Hodgkin lymphoma. The table came from immunoSEQ multiplex PCR; TCRdb's copy has only in-frame clones and leaves some out. Of some 5,400 clones listed, 80% to 90% are singletons. The sample was CD8+ T cells from blood. The receptors here all came from a human donor with classical Hodgkin lymphoma. The CDR3 runs from the conserved cysteine through the conserved F or W. D genes are given only for firm matches. A clone size is listed for some rows: how often the clone was seen (once, few, many), or a class if it is expanded.

j_call: TRBJ1-2
clone_size: .
v_call: TRBV29-1
d_call: .
cdr3_aa: CSAEGGGGPTF
cdr3_nt: TGCAGCGCTGAGGGGGGCGGGGGCCCCACCTTC

j_call: TRBJ1-1
clone_size: .
v_call: TRBV25-1
d_call: .
cdr3_aa: CASSEAAQPNTEAFF
cdr3_nt: TGTGCCAGCAGTGAGGCAGCGCAACCGAACACTGAAGCTTTCTTT

j_call: TRBJ2-7
clone_size: .
v_call: TRBV19
d_call: .
cdr3_aa: CASSIGPLEGNEQYF
cdr3_nt: TGTGCCAGTAGTATCGGTCCTCTGGAGGGTAACGAGCAGTACTTC

j_call: TRBJ2-5
clone_size: once
v_call: TRBV28
d_call: TRBD1
cdr3_aa: CASSPGQGQETQYF
cdr3_nt: TGTGCCAGCAGTCCAGGACAGGGGCAAGAGACCCAGTACTTC

j_call: TRBJ2-7
clone_size: .
v_call: TRBV11-2
d_call: .
cdr3_aa: CASSLAYDRTYEQYF
cdr3_nt: TGTGCCAGCAGCTTAGCTTACGACAGAACCTACGAGCAGTACTTC

j_call: TRBJ2-7
clone_size: .
v_call: TRBV10-3
d_call: TRBD2
cdr3_aa: CAISPLAGGPGEQYF
cdr3_nt: TGTGCCATCAGTCCGCTAGCGGGAGGGCCGGGCGAGCAGTACTTC

j_call: TRBJ2-7
clone_size: .
v_call: TRBV5-6
d_call: .
cdr3_aa: CASSFGVSYEQYF
cdr3_nt: TGTGCCAGCAGCTTCGGGGTCTCCTACGAGCAGTACTTC

j_call: TRBJ2-7
clone_size: .
v_call: TRBV30
d_call: .
cdr3_aa: CAWSVLGASSYEQYF
cdr3_nt: TGTGCCTGGAGTGTACTTGGGGCCTCCTCCTACGAGCAGTACTTC

j_call: TRBJ2-2
clone_size: .
v_call: TRBV4-1
d_call: TRBD1
cdr3_aa: CASSQRTGDVTGELFF
cdr3_nt: TGCGCCAGCAGCCAGAGGACAGGGGATGTCACCGGGGAGCTGTTTTTT

j_call: TRBJ2-1
clone_size: few
v_call: TRBV29-1
d_call: TRBD1
cdr3_aa: CSGRQGVGEQFF
cdr3_nt: TGCAGCGGTCGACAGGGGGTAGGGGAGCAGTTCTTC

j_call: TRBJ2-6
clone_size: once
v_call: TRBV5-1
d_call: .
cdr3_aa: CASSSQGNSGANVLTF
cdr3_nt: TGCGCCAGCAGCTCACAGGGAAACTCTGGGGCCAACGTCCTGACTTTC

j_call: TRBJ2-2
clone_size: once
v_call: TRBV15
d_call: .
cdr3_aa: CATSSGHSNTGELFF
cdr3_nt: TGTGCCACCAGCTCGGGACACTCGAACACCGGGGAGCTGTTTTTT

j_call: TRBJ2-7
clone_size: .
v_call: TRBV25-1
d_call: TRBD2
cdr3_aa: CASSDGRDEQYF
cdr3_nt: TGTGCCAGCAGTGACGGGAGGGACGAGCAGTACTTC

j_call: TRBJ1-4
clone_size: .
v_call: TRBV7-6
d_call: .
cdr3_aa: CASSLGEATNEKLFF
cdr3_nt: TGTGCCAGCAGCTTAGGCGAGGCAACTAATGAAAAACTGTTTTTT

j_call: TRBJ2-6
clone_size: .
v_call: TRBV11-2
d_call: .
cdr3_aa: CASSLWSGVNIGANVLTF
cdr3_nt: TGTGCCAGCAGCTTATGGTCAGGGGTTAATATTGGGGCCAACGTCCTGACTTTC

j_call: TRBJ2-7
clone_size: .
v_call: TRBV5-4
d_call: TRBD2
cdr3_aa: CASSTLAGTYEQYF
cdr3_nt: TGTGCCAGCAGCACCTTAGCGGGAACCTACGAGCAGTACTTC

j_call: TRBJ2-1
clone_size: once
v_call: TRBV2
d_call: .
cdr3_aa: CASSEVDRLSYNEQFF
cdr3_nt: TGTGCCAGCAGTGAAGTTGACAGGCTCTCATACAATGAGCAGTTCTTC

j_call: TRBJ2-2
clone_size: .
v_call: TRBV30
d_call: TRBD1
cdr3_aa: CAWSVQGADTGELFF
cdr3_nt: TGTGCCTGGAGTGTACAGGGGGCCGACACCGGGGAGCTGTTTTTT

j_call: TRBJ1-3
clone_size: .
v_call: TRBV30
d_call: .
cdr3_aa: CAWQWASSGNTIYF
cdr3_nt: TGTGCCTGGCAGTGGGCAAGCTCTGGAAACACCATATATTTT

j_call: TRBJ2-3
clone_size: .
v_call: TRBV6-4
d_call: TRBD2
cdr3_aa: CASSDSGTSGTDTQYF
cdr3_nt: TGTGCCAGCAGTGACTCAGGGACTAGCGGCACAGATACGCAGTATTTT

j_call: TRBJ1-1
clone_size: .
v_call: TRBV28
d_call: .
cdr3_aa: CASSLGRNTEAFF
cdr3_nt: TGTGCCAGCAGTTTGGGCAGGAACACTGAAGCTTTCTTT

j_call: TRBJ1-2
clone_size: .
v_call: TRBV23-1
d_call: .
cdr3_aa: CASSSGPYNYGYTF
cdr3_nt: TGCGCCAGCAGTTCGGGCCCCTATAACTATGGCTACACCTTC

j_call: TRBJ2-3
clone_size: .
v_call: TRBV7-3
d_call: .
cdr3_aa: CASSAGPLDTDTQYF
cdr3_nt: TGTGCCAGCAGCGCGGGACCCCTAGACACAGATACGCAGTATTTT

j_call: TRBJ1-1
clone_size: .
v_call: TRBV7-8
d_call: .
cdr3_aa: CASSPGASNTEAFF
cdr3_nt: TGTGCCAGCAGCCCCGGGGCTTCGAACACTGAAGCTTTCTTT

j_call: TRBJ1-2
clone_size: .
v_call: TRBV13
d_call: .
cdr3_aa: CASSLFGMGIDSENGYTF
cdr3_nt: TGTGCCAGCAGCTTATTCGGGATGGGTATCGATTCGGAGAATGGCTACACCTTC

j_call: TRBJ2-5
clone_size: .
v_call: TRBV7-9
d_call: .
cdr3_aa: CASSLSRHQETQYF
cdr3_nt: TGTGCCAGCAGCTTAAGCAGACATCAAGAGACCCAGTACTTC

j_call: TRBJ1-3
clone_size: .
v_call: TRBV6-1
d_call: .
cdr3_aa: CASSRVPGSGNTIYF
cdr3_nt: TGTGCCAGCAGTAGGGTCCCAGGCTCTGGAAACACCATATATTTT

j_call: TRBJ2-1
clone_size: .
v_call: TRBV5-5
d_call: TRBD2
cdr3_aa: CASSLTHREGRDEQFF
cdr3_nt: TGTGCCAGCAGCTTGACCCATAGGGAGGGCCGGGATGAGCAGTTCTTC

j_call: TRBJ1-5
clone_size: few
v_call: TRBV7-9
d_call: .
cdr3_aa: CASSLAPEGGNQPQHF
cdr3_nt: TGTGCCAGCAGCTTAGCTCCGGAAGGGGGCAATCAGCCCCAGCATTTT

j_call: TRBJ1-6
clone_size: .
v_call: TRBV6-4
d_call: .
cdr3_aa: CASSDSPQGPNSPLHF
cdr3_nt: TGTGCCAGCAGTGACTCGCCGCAGGGACCTAATTCACCCCTCCACTTT

j_call: TRBJ2-7
clone_size: once
v_call: TRBV5-1
d_call: .
cdr3_aa: CASSLVGHPYEQYF
cdr3_nt: TGCGCCAGCAGCTTGGTGGGACACCCCTACGAGCAGTACTTC

j_call: TRBJ2-3
clone_size: .
v_call: TRBV25-1
d_call: TRBD2
cdr3_aa: CASHTSGSTSTDTQYF
cdr3_nt: TGTGCCAGTCATACTAGCGGGAGTACATCCACAGATACGCAGTATTTT

j_call: TRBJ1-1
clone_size: once
v_call: TRBV18
d_call: TRBD1
cdr3_aa: CASSPEEGAYAEAFF
cdr3_nt: TGTGCCAGCTCCCCCGAGGAGGGGGCGTACGCTGAAGCTTTCTTT

j_call: TRBJ2-1
clone_size: .
v_call: TRBV25-1
d_call: .
cdr3_aa: CASNLGSTNEQFF
cdr3_nt: TGTGCCAGCAATCTTGGGTCTACAAATGAGCAGTTCTTC

j_call: TRBJ2-1
clone_size: .
v_call: TRBV2
d_call: TRBD2
cdr3_aa: CAREPTSGRNGEQFF
cdr3_nt: TGTGCCAGAGAACCGACTAGCGGGAGGAACGGCGAGCAGTTCTTC

j_call: TRBJ1-5
clone_size: .
v_call: TRBV6-6
d_call: .
cdr3_aa: CASSAGSNQPQHF
cdr3_nt: TGTGCCAGCAGTGCCGGCTCGAATCAGCCCCAGCATTTT

j_call: TRBJ2-1
clone_size: .
v_call: TRBV29-1
d_call: TRBD2
cdr3_aa: CSVEDRASGTDEQFF
cdr3_nt: TGCAGCGTTGAAGATAGGGCTAGCGGGACAGATGAGCAGTTCTTC

j_call: TRBJ1-2
clone_size: .
v_call: TRBV28
d_call: .
cdr3_aa: CASSTSGTNYGYTF
cdr3_nt: TGTGCCAGCAGTACATCAGGGACTAACTATGGCTACACCTTC

j_call: TRBJ1-1
clone_size: .
v_call: TRBV6-1
d_call: TRBD1
cdr3_aa: CASSESGGVTEAFF
cdr3_nt: TGTGCCAGCAGTGAATCAGGGGGGGTCACTGAAGCTTTCTTT

j_call: TRBJ1-2
clone_size: .
v_call: TRBV29-1
d_call: TRBD1
cdr3_aa: CSVETGVSGTF
cdr3_nt: TGCAGCGTTGAGACAGGGGTTTCTGGCACCTTC

j_call: TRBJ2-3
clone_size: once
v_call: TRBV11-1
d_call: TRBD2
cdr3_aa: CASSSGELAGGHTDTQYF
cdr3_nt: TGTGCCAGCAGCTCCGGGGAACTAGCGGGAGGCCACACAGATACGCAGTATTTT

j_call: TRBJ2-1
clone_size: .
v_call: TRBV9
d_call: .
cdr3_aa: CASSVGGHEQFF
cdr3_nt: TGTGCCAGCAGCGTAGGGGGGCATGAGCAGTTCTTC

j_call: TRBJ2-7
clone_size: .
v_call: TRBV7-6
d_call: TRBD2
cdr3_aa: CASSLGVRAGDHEQYF
cdr3_nt: TGTGCCAGCAGCTTAGGAGTTCGGGCGGGAGACCACGAGCAGTACTTC

j_call: TRBJ2-3
clone_size: .
v_call: TRBV6-5
d_call: .
cdr3_aa: CASSQQIKKADTQYF
cdr3_nt: TGTGCCAGCAGCCAGCAGATCAAAAAAGCAGATACGCAGTATTTT

j_call: TRBJ1-1
clone_size: few
v_call: TRBV25-1
d_call: .
cdr3_aa: CASSGGWSEAFF
cdr3_nt: TGTGCCAGCAGTGGAGGGTGGAGCGAAGCTTTCTTT

j_call: TRBJ1-1
clone_size: .
v_call: TRBV13
d_call: .
cdr3_aa: CASSQDGAGRKTEAFF
cdr3_nt: TGTGCCAGCAGCCAAGACGGCGCGGGGAGGAAAACTGAAGCTTTCTTT